The 24 T cell receptor beta chains given below trace back to one sample, sequenced in a study of T cell changes during pregnancy in multiple sclerosis. Assay used: immunoSEQ multiplex PCR; TCRdb lists only in-frame clones, some missing. The table lists some 60,000 clones, around 90% of them singletons, with 0.6% to 0.8% in the top ten. The starting material was CD4+ T cells from peripheral blood mononuclear cells, obtained in the first trimester of pregnancy. These receptors were taken from a female donor with multiple sclerosis, enrolled in a pregnancy study.

The chain recombines TRBV19 with TRBJ2-7; 9 bases are a match to TRBD1. V was clipped by 9 bases and J by 1 base; unmatched bases: 10. Per the germline V gene, CDR1 is LNHDA and CDR2 is SQIVND (reference sequence). The CDR3 length is 15 residues. The CDR3 coding sequence is TGTGCCAGCCCGGAAGGGACAGGGTATTCCTACGAGCAGTACTTC. It encodes CASPEGTGYSYEQYF.

V gene TRBV19 combines with J gene TRBJ2-3; 11 nucleotides line up with TRBD2. The trim removed 7 bases at V and 8 bases at J, leaving 5 bases unmatched. This CDR3 is 13 amino acids long. Germline values: CDR1 LNHDA, CDR2 SQIVND (reference sequence). The CDR3 bases are TGTGCCAGTATGGTTAGCGGGGGGGGTACGCAGTATTTT. It specifies CASMVSGGGTQYF.

The chain recombines TRBV27 with TRBJ1-4; 7 nucleotides align to TRBD1. Germline V gene lookup returns CDR1 MNHEY and CDR2 SMNVEV (reference sequence). CDR3 length: 15 residues. J was trimmed by 8 bases and V by 5 bases; bases with no gene match: 11. CDR3 region: CASSPRQGLLEKLFF. The DNA of the CDR3 is TGTGCCAGCAGTCCCCGACAGGGTCTTTTAGAAAAACTGTTTTTT.

The chain links TRBV7-3 to TRBJ1-2; the match to TRBD1 covers 10 bases. Unmatched junction bases numbered 9, after V lost 5 bases and J lost 6 bases. This CDR3 has 15 residues. In germline, CDR1 is SGHTA, CDR2 FQGTGA. The CDR3 bases are TGTGCCAGCAGCGCCCACCCGGGACAGGGGAATGGCTACACCTTC. It translates to CASSAHPGQGNGYTF.

The chain links TRBV5-1 to TRBJ1-6; 7 nucleotides align to TRBD1. This CDR3 comprises 13 residues. Trimming cost V 0 bases and J 10 bases; bases outside gene matches: 1. In germline, CDR1 is SGHRS, CDR2 YFSETQ. The chain's CDR3 is CASSLGTGSPLHF. In DNA form, the CDR3 reads TGCGCCAGCAGCTTGGGGACAGGATCACCCCTCCACTTT.

This clone came up once. This rearrangement joins TRBV7-2 to TRBJ1-2, with a tentative D call TRBD1 (5 bases). Trimming took off 2 bases at V and 6 bases at J, with 10 bases between the two ends. The CDR3 consists of 13 residues. Germline lookup yields CDR1 SGHTA and CDR2 FQGNSA. CDR3 in DNA: TGTGCCAGCAGCTTACGGGGGGTGGATGGCTACACCTTC. Its protein product is CASSLRGVDGYTF. The full variable domain, in which reference TRBV7-2 and TRBJ1-2 provide the parts outside the CDR3, is GAGVSQSPSNKVTEKGKDVELRCDPISGHTALYWYRQSLGQGLEFLIYFQGNSAPDKSGLPSDRFSAERTGGSVSTLTIQRTQQEDSAVYLCASSLRGVDGYTFGSGTRLTVV.

The chain combines TRBV6-4 with TRBJ1-6; D remains unclear. V was cut by 6 bases and J by 6 bases, with 18 bases left in between. Germline V lookup: CDR1 MRHNA, CDR2 SNTAGT. The CDR3 length is 16 residues. CDR3 sequence (DNA): TGTGCCAGCAGCAAGGAAAGTTGGGAGGGTAATTCACCCCTCCACTTT. Translating it yields CASSKESWEGNSPLHF.

V usage is TRBV19 and J usage is TRBJ2-3, with D possibly matching TRBD2 (7 bases). Germline V CDR1 and CDR2: LNHDA, SQIVND (reference sequence). The CDR3 sequence is 15 residues long. Trimming left V 4 bases short and J 5 bases short, with 16 bases between. The CDR3 region has the DNA TGTGCCAGTAGTAGGGGGGGCGCGGACGGAGATACGCAGTATTTT. Its translation is CASSRGGADGDTQYF.

The rearrangement links TRBV18 to TRBJ1-5, with no clear D. The germline V gene has CDR1 KGHSH and CDR2 LQKENI. The CDR3 contains 15 residues. V lost 3 bases and J 3 bases, leaving 12 bases between the germline ends. The DNA of the CDR3 is TGTGCCAGCTCACCCCAGAGGAGGGACAATCAGCCCCAGCATTTT. It translates to CASSPQRRDNQPQHF.

V usage is TRBV15 and J usage is TRBJ1-4, with a weak D call TRBD1 (6 bases). This CDR3 has 18 amino acids. Trimming left V 1 base short and J 0 bases short, with 15 bases between. Germline V gene data show CDR1 as LNHNV and CDR2 as YYDKDF (reference sequence). The CDR3 nucleotides read TGTGCCACCAGCAGAGGCCTTTCGGCAGGGGCAACTAATGAAAAACTGTTTTTT. Its protein product is CATSRGLSAGATNEKLFF.

This clone came up once. The rearrangement uses TRBV5-1 and TRBJ2-5; TRBD2 agrees at 14 bases. In germline, CDR1 is SGHRS, CDR2 YFSETQ. CDR3 length equals 16 residues. Germline trimming cut 3 bases from V and 2 bases from J; bases unmatched to any gene: 3. In nucleotides, the CDR3 is TGCGCCAGCAGCTCCCGACTAGCGGGGGGGCAAGAGACCCAGTACTTC. Protein product: CASSSRLAGGQETQYF.

The chain is built from TRBV7-3 and TRBJ2-3; no firm D call. The V end was cut by 6 bases, the J end by 2 bases, with 9 bases between. The CDR3 has 13 residues. Germline loops: CDR1 SGHTA, CDR2 FQGTGA. CDR3 loop: CASSSSFTDTQYF. The CDR3 DNA follows: TGTGCCAGCAGTTCCTCGTTCACAGATACGCAGTATTTT.

The chain combines TRBV19 with TRBJ2-7; 9 nucleotides line up with TRBD1. CDR3 length equals 15 residues. The V and J ends lost 9 bases and 3 bases, in that order; junction bases with no gene match: 12. Germline CDR1 LNHDA, CDR2 SQIVND (reference sequence). The CDR3 protein is CASRDLQGASYEQYF. CDR3 DNA sequence: TGTGCCAGCAGAGACTTACAGGGGGCCAGCTACGAGCAGTACTTC.

The V and J genes are TRBV5-1 and TRBJ2-3, with 8 bases matching TRBD1. Per germline, CDR1 SGHRS and CDR2 YFSETQ. V lost 0 bases to trimming and J lost 4 bases; unmatched junction nucleotides: 1. The CDR3 consists of 14 residues. The CDR3 nucleotides are TGCGCCAGCAGCTTGGGGACAGGGCCAGATACGCAGTATTTT. Amino acid sequence: CASSLGTGPDTQYF.

The chain carries TRBV6-1 and TRBJ1-2; tentative D call: TRBD1 (6 bases). The germline V gene encodes CDR1 MNHNS and CDR2 SASEGT. The CDR3 spans 15 residues. Trimming cost V 6 bases and J 4 bases, with 18 bases left between them. In DNA form, the CDR3 reads TGTGCCAGCAGCGGCCGGGGGGCCGGACCCTATGGCTACACCTTC. Translating gives CASSGRGAGPYGYTF.

This chain connects TRBV10-1 to TRBJ1-2; perhaps TRBD1 as D (6 bases). Trimming pared 4 bases from V and 4 bases from J, leaving 7 bases between. The CDR3 is 12 residues long. CDR1 is WNHNN and CDR2 is SYGVQD in the germline V gene (reference sequence). CDR3 bases: TGCGCCAGCAGTGGCAGGGGCTATGGCTACACCTTC. This sequence encodes CASSGRGYGYTF.

The J gene is TRBJ1-2, the V gene TRBV4-2; possibly TRBD1 for D (5 bases). The V end was cut by 0 bases, the J end by 3 bases, with 14 bases between. CDR3 length: 16 amino acids. From germline, CDR1 is LGHNA and CDR2 YNFKEQ. In DNA, the CDR3 is TGTGCCAGCAGCCAAGATCTCCGACAGAGCTACTATGGCTACACCTTC. It is translated as CASSQDLRQSYYGYTF.

J is TRBJ1-6 and V is TRBV18; 7 bases fit TRBD1. With V trimmed by 6 bases and J by 4 bases, 6 bases remained unmatched. CDR1 and CDR2 (germline): KGHSH, LQKENI. The CDR3 is 15 amino acids. CDR3 in DNA: TGTGCCAGCTCCCTCCCGGGACAGTATAATTCACCCCTCCACTTT. Encoded protein: CASSLPGQYNSPLHF.

The chain uses TRBV6-5 and TRBJ2-5; D is possibly TRBD2 (5 bases). The CDR3 spans 16 residues. The V gene lost 2 bases and the J gene lost 5 bases, with 18 bases spanning the gap. Germline CDR1 and CDR2: MNHEY and SVGAGI. This CDR3 reads CASSYGAALKGETQYF. The CDR3 DNA is TGTGCCAGCAGTTACGGAGCGGCGCTTAAGGGTGAGACCCAGTACTTC.

V usage is TRBV25-1 and J usage is TRBJ1-4; possible D gene TRBD1, 6 bases. Germline assignment: CDR1 MGHDK and CDR2 SYGVNS. Deletions cut 5 bases from V and 5 bases from J, with 15 bases between. CDR3 size: 15 residues. The CDR3 DNA sequence: TGTGCCAGCAGTCCCACGACAGGCCAAAATGAAAAACTGTTTTTT. Translation gives CASSPTTGQNEKLFF.

V and J are TRBV11-3 and TRBJ2-2; 8 nucleotides match TRBD2. The CDR3 spans 16 residues. J gave up 5 bases and V 4 bases, and 9 bases lay outside the gene matches. In germline, CDR1 is SGHNT, CDR2 YENEEA. DNA for the CDR3: TGTGCCAGCAGCTCGGTTTACGGGGGGGAAACCGGGGAGCTGTTTTTT. Its protein product is CASSSVYGGETGELFF.

This rearrangement joins TRBV7-2 to TRBJ2-7; 14 nucleotides agree with TRBD2. Germline V gene data show CDR1 as SGHTA and CDR2 as FQGNSA. The CDR3 has 19 residues. Trimming took 1 base from V and 6 from J; bases not matched to a gene: 14. CDR3 DNA sequence: TGTGCCAGCAGCTTAGTCCAGACCGGACTAGCGGGGGGTAAGGGCGAGCAGTACTTC. Residues: CASSLVQTGLAGGKGEQYF.

The chain has TRBV11-2 and TRBJ1-2, with TRBD1 matching over 8 bases. There are 13 residues in the CDR3. Germline loops: CDR1 SGHAT, CDR2 FQNNGV. Trimming cost V 5 bases and J 4 bases; bases outside gene matches: 3. The CDR3 protein is CASSHTGGYGYTF. CDR3 DNA sequence: TGTGCCAGCAGCCATACAGGGGGCTATGGCTACACCTTC. Filled out from reference TRBV11-2 and TRBJ1-2, the complete variable domain reads EAGVAQSPRYKIIEKRQSVAFWCNPISGHATLYWYQQILGQGPKLLIQFQNNGVVDDSQLPKDRFSAERLKGVDSTLKIQPAKLEDSAVYLCASSHTGGYGYTFGSGTRLTVV.

The chain has TRBV4-2 and TRBJ1-6, with D possibly being TRBD1 (6 bases). V dropped 0 bases and J dropped 5 bases, with 14 bases sitting between them. The germline V gene has CDR1 LGHNA and CDR2 YNFKEQ. The CDR3 sequence is 17 residues long. CDR3 region: CASSQDLRGANNSPLHF. The CDR3 nucleotides read TGTGCCAGCAGCCAAGATTTACGGGGGGCAAATAATTCACCCCTCCACTTT.